This T cell receptor beta chain is drawn from a study of Ad26.COV2.S vaccination and SARS-CoV-2 variants. The wider study: Dosing was one shot or two shots 56 days apart.

Germline V lookup: CDR1 DFQATT, CDR2 SNEGSKA (reference sequence). Trimming took off 3 bases at V and 1 base at J, with 19 bases between the two ends. The CDR3 is 16 amino acids. Produced via immunoSEQ multiplex PCR; TCRdb's table is partial and in-frame only. The sample comprises around 320,000 clones, 80% to 90% of which are singletons, and around 3.6% rests with the top ten. Documented treatment: about 20 received Ad26.COV2.S at low or high dose, single or two shots; roughly five received placebo; per-sample allocation not given. Each sample was drawn 63 days after the first injection (of vaccine or placebo). An adult donor aged 18-55 years was enrolled in Boston.

This receptor was identified in a person between 18 and 60 years old who received the Ad26.COV2.S COVID-19 vaccine or a placebo. The genes are TRBV20-1 and TRBJ2-7; a weak D match, TRBD1 (6 bases). The sequenced sample was peripheral blood, obtained in a trial of Ad26.COV2.S vaccine versus placebo. CDR3: CSASNLHRAPSYEQYF. DNA of the CDR3: TGCAGTGCTAGTAATCTCCACAGGGCTCCTTCCTACGAGCAGTACTTC.